The 19 T cell receptor beta chains below all came from one sample that was sequenced in a study of T-cell reconstitution after alpha-beta-depleted transplantation in children. Unique molecular identifiers featured in how the TCRbeta library was prepared. TCRdb reprocessed the PCR reads with MiXCR, giving one entry per CDR3 protein. Among about 980,000 distinct CDR3 sequences listed, roughly 29% were seen once. Material: PBMCs, mostly from graft donor cells, obtained 360 days after TCRalphabeta/CD19-depleted stem cell transplant. The receptors here all came from a boy under two years old who had a stem cell transplant for SCID, so the T cells may come from the graft donor.

This clonotype was recorded only once. The chain combines TRBV7-3 with TRBJ1-6, with D unresolved. Germline CDR1 SGHTA, CDR2 FQGTGA. Trimming pared 4 bases from V and 7 bases from J, leaving 5 bases between. The CDR3 sequence is 12 residues long. The DNA of the CDR3 is TGTGCCAGCAGCTCAATGAATTCACCCCTCCACTTT. Its protein product is CASSSMNSPLHF.

The chain has TRBV20-1 and TRBJ1-4, with TRBD1 as a possible D gene (5 bases). V was shortened by 6 bases and J by 8 bases, with 13 bases between the two germline ends. Germline V gene data show CDR1 as DFQATT and CDR2 as SNEGSKA (reference sequence). The length of the CDR3 is 12 residues. This CDR3 reads CSAASRVEKLFF. Here the CDR3 DNA reads TGCAGTGCCGCCTCCAGGGTAGAAAAACTGTTTTTT.

This chain links TRBV7-2 with TRBJ1-3; D is unresolved. The length of the CDR3 is 15 residues. Trimming removed 1 base from V and 4 bases from J, with 11 bases in between. Germline V CDR1 and CDR2: SGHTA, FQGNSA. This CDR3 is CASSLVRGAGNTIYF. The CDR3 coding sequence is TGTGCCAGCAGCTTAGTACGGGGTGCCGGAAACACCATATATTTT.

The chain employs TRBV12-3 or TRBV12-4 and TRBJ1-5; TRBD1 is a possible D gene (5 bases). The CDR3 sequence is 15 residues long. V lost 3 bases, J lost 2 bases, and 11 bases lay in between. CDR3 protein: CASSLGQYRNQPQHF. CDR3 in DNA: TGTGCCAGCAGTTTGGGGCAGTACCGCAATCAGCCCCAGCATTTT.

This clonotype has just a few counts. CDR3 in amino acids: CASSLQTLPQFF. Written as DNA, the CDR3 is TGTGCCAGCAGCCTCCAAACACTGCCGCAGTTCTTC. The rearrangement joins TRBV14 to TRBJ2-1; D remains unclear. The V end was cut by 4 bases, the J end by 12 bases, with 13 bases between. Germline CDR1 reads SGHDN; CDR2 reads FVKESK. This CDR3 comprises 12 residues.

A few counts support this clonotype. The chain carries TRBV29-1 and TRBJ1-1; D might be TRBD1 (5 bases). Germline assignment: CDR1 SQVTM and CDR2 ANQGSEA. Trimming shortened V by 4 bases and J by 8 bases, and 11 bases separated the two germline ends. This CDR3 contains 11 residues. The CDR3 DNA follows: TGCAGCGTTGGGGTGGGGACGGAAGCTTTCTTT. Its translation: CSVGVGTEAFF.

In the case of this clonotype: A much larger clone differs from this one at a single base, so this may be a read error. CDR3 nucleotide sequence: TGTGCCAGCAGCTTGGACAGGCCCTATGGCTACACCTTC. Translating it yields CASSLDRPYGYTF. This chain uses TRBV5-5 with TRBJ1-2; D is perhaps TRBD1 (5 bases). Trimming pared 0 bases from V and 4 bases from J, leaving 7 bases between. This CDR3 is built from 13 residues. Germline V gene data show CDR1 as SGHKS and CDR2 as YYEKEE (reference sequence).

This clonotype turned up a few times. This chain links TRBV7-3 with TRBJ2-2; D remains unclear. Germline V gene sequence: CDR1 SGHTA, CDR2 FQGTGA. Deletions cut 2 bases from V and 3 bases from J, with 10 bases between. The CDR3 has 15 amino acids. DNA of the CDR3: TGTGCCAGCAGCTTACATACTATGGACACCGGGGAGCTGTTTTTT. This codes for CASSLHTMDTGELFF. Full variable domain (outside the CDR3, taken from reference TRBV7-3 and TRBJ2-2): GAGVSQTPSNKVTEKGKYVELRCDPISGHTALYWYRQSLGQGPEFLIYFQGTGAADDSGLPNDRFFAVRPEGSVSTLKIQRTERGDSAVYLCASSLHTMDTGELFFGEGSRLTVL.

J is TRBJ2-1 and V is TRBV12-3 or TRBV12-4; D gene uncertain. With 5 bases removed from V and 1 base from J, the gap between germline ends came to 9 bases. CDR3 length equals 14 residues. The CDR3 nucleotides read TGTGCCAGCAGTCGTTACTATTCCTACAATGAGCAGTTCTTC. Its protein is CASSRYYSYNEQFF.

This clonotype was detected only a few times. This chain links TRBV20-1 with TRBJ2-1, with D possibly TRBD2 on 5 matching bases. Germline V gene lookup returns CDR1 DFQATT and CDR2 SNEGSKA (reference sequence). The CDR3 covers 15 residues. V shed 5 bases and J shed 1 base, with 15 bases lying between them. In DNA, the CDR3 is TGCAGTGCTGCGCAGCTAGCATCGTCCTACAATGAGCAGTTCTTC. Translation gives CSAAQLASSYNEQFF.

This clonotype was seen only a few times. This chain links TRBV5-6 with TRBJ2-1; D is ambiguous. This CDR3 spans 17 amino acids. In germline, CDR1 is SGHDT, CDR2 YYEEEE. V was shortened by 4 bases and J by 2 bases, with 19 bases between the two germline ends. CDR3 in amino acids: CASSPMTKGQAYNEQFF. The CDR3, as DNA: TGTGCCAGCAGCCCTATGACCAAAGGTCAGGCCTACAATGAGCAGTTCTTC. Based on the CDR3 plus reference TRBV5-6 and TRBJ2-1, the full variable domain is DAGVTQSPTHLIKTRGQQVTLRCSPKSGHDTVSWYQQALGQGPQFIFQYYEEEERQRGNFPDRFSGHQFPNYSSELNVNALLLGDSALYLCASSPMTKGQAYNEQFFGPGTRLTVL.

The table lists this clonotype with many counts. Relative to the germline gene, one junction end is altered; a read error may explain this. V and J are TRBV27 and TRBJ2-1, with D perhaps matching TRBD1 (6 bases). CDR1 and CDR2 from the germline V gene are MNHEY and SMNVEV (reference sequence). CDR3 size: 15 residues. The CDR3 protein is CASSLVGTPYDEQFF. The CDR3 bases are TGTGCCAGCAGCTTGGTTGGGACACCCTACGATGAGCAGTTCTTC.

This clonotype was seen a handful of times. The V and J genes are TRBV7-9 and TRBJ2-7; D unresolved. This CDR3 comprises 14 residues. Germline V lookup: CDR1 SEHNR, CDR2 FQNEAQ (reference sequence). Deletions cut 1 base from V and 2 bases from J, with 9 bases between. CDR3 sequence reads: CASSLELLTYEQYF. CDR3 in DNA: TGTGCCAGCAGCTTAGAGCTCCTCACCTACGAGCAGTACTTC.

This chain uses TRBV18 with TRBJ2-7, with unresolved D. V was clipped by 2 bases and J by 1 base, with 15 bases between them. Germline V lookup: CDR1 KGHSH, CDR2 LQKENI. The CDR3 loop spans 16 amino acids. CDR3 DNA: TGTGCCAGCTCACCAAGTAGATCACAACTTTCCTACGAGCAGTACTTC. Amino acids: CASSPSRSQLSYEQYF.

The CDR3 sequence is CASSLRLAGLGYEQYF. The CDR3 nucleotides read TGTGCCAGCAGCCTCCGACTAGCGGGGCTGGGCTACGAGCAGTACTTC. The V call is TRBV7-2, the J call TRBJ2-7; 11 positions match TRBD2. The trim removed 5 bases at V and 3 bases at J, leaving 9 bases unmatched. CDR1 is SGHTA and CDR2 is FQGNSA in the germline V gene. CDR3 length: 16 residues.

The sample holds a few counts of this clonotype. The chain uses TRBV29-1 and TRBJ1-1; D is possibly TRBD1 (6 bases). V lost 3 bases, J lost 0 bases, and 8 bases lay in between. Germline values: CDR1 SQVTM, CDR2 ANQGSEA. The CDR3 extends over 13 amino acids. CDR3 DNA: TGCAGCGTTGAGTACAGGGTGAACACTGAAGCTTTCTTT. Protein: CSVEYRVNTEAFF.

This clonotype was observed a handful of times. The rearrangement uses TRBV20-1 and TRBJ2-3, with D perhaps matching TRBD2 (5 bases). V was trimmed by 4 bases and J by 0 bases, leaving 14 bases between them. In germline, CDR1 is DFQATT, CDR2 SNEGSKA (reference sequence). This CDR3 spans 15 amino acids. The CDR3 loop reads CSATLRAHSTDTQYF. The CDR3 bases are TGCAGTGCTACCCTGCGGGCTCATAGCACAGATACGCAGTATTTT.

This clonotype has a handful of counts. V is TRBV4-3 and J is TRBJ2-3; 8 bases align to TRBD2. This CDR3 comprises 17 residues. Unmatched junction bases numbered 7, after V lost 0 bases and J lost 2 bases. Germline V gene lookup returns CDR1 LGHNA and CDR2 YSLEER. In DNA form, the CDR3 reads TGCGCCAGCAGCCAAGATAGCACGGGAGGGAACACAGATACGCAGTATTTT. This encodes CASSQDSTGGNTDTQYF.

The chain is built from TRBV7-2 and TRBJ2-3; possible D gene TRBD2, 6 bases. This CDR3 is built from 15 residues. CDR1 is SGHTA, CDR2 FQGNSA, per germline. The V and J ends lost 2 bases and 1 base respectively, with 10 bases between them. The CDR3 protein is CASSLFSSGTDTQYF. The DNA for the CDR3 is TGTGCCAGCAGCTTATTTTCTAGCGGCACAGATACGCAGTATTTT. Full variable domain (missing parts from reference TRBV7-2 and TRBJ2-3): GAGVSQSPSNKVTEKGKDVELRCDPISGHTALYWYRQSLGQGLEFLIYFQGNSAPDKSGLPSDRFSAERTGGSVSTLTIQRTQQEDSAVYLCASSLFSSGTDTQYFGPGTRLTVL.